These 21 T cell receptor beta chains were sequenced from one sample in a study of response to subunit inactivated influenza vaccine. Each CDR3 protein gets one entry after TCRdb re-called the RT-PCR reads with MiXCR. The sample yields approximately 500,000 distinct CDR3 sequences, 13% seen once. The input for sequencing was PBMCs from blood, taken roughly 47 days after vaccination. The receptors originated from a man in his fifties who received an inactivated influenza vaccine.

In its sample, this clonotype was seen a few times. This sequence joins TRBV4-3 and TRBJ2-2; D possibly corresponds to TRBD1 (5 bases). Germline CDR1 and CDR2: LGHNA and YSLEER. There are 16 residues in the CDR3. V shed 0 bases and J shed 4 bases, with 12 bases lying between them. The CDR3 spells CASSQEPGSRTGELFF. The CDR3 nucleotides read TGCGCCAGCAGCCAAGAGCCAGGGTCGCGCACCGGGGAGCTGTTTTTT.

The rearrangement links TRBV24-1 to TRBJ2-1, with 13 bases lining up with TRBD2. After removal of 4 bases from V and 9 bases from J, the junction contained 11 bases not matched to a gene. Germline lookup yields CDR1 KGHDR and CDR2 SFDVKD. This CDR3 has 17 amino acids. CDR3 protein: CATSDPRTSGSLGEQFF. CDR3 sequence (DNA): TGTGCCACCAGTGACCCCCGGACTAGCGGGAGTCTAGGTGAGCAGTTCTTC.

This rearrangement joins TRBV7-2 to TRBJ2-7; D might be TRBD1 or TRBD2, each matching 5 bases. Germline V gene data show CDR1 as SGHTA and CDR2 as FQGNSA. CDR3 length: 15 residues. Between the trimmed V and J ends, which lost 2 bases and 0 bases, there was a span of 11 bases. The CDR3 nucleotides read TGTGCCAGCAGCTTAATGGCAGGGACCTCCTACGAGCAGTACTTC. It specifies CASSLMAGTSYEQYF.

This chain links TRBV6-2 or TRBV6-3 with TRBJ2-7, with D possibly being TRBD1 (5 bases). CDR3 length equals 14 residues. Trimming took 6 bases from V and 2 from J, leaving 14 bases between them. The germline V gene encodes CDR1 MNHEY and CDR2 SVGEGT. The DNA for the CDR3 is TGTGCCAGCAGATTCCTAGGGGCACCCTACGAGCAGTACTTC. Translating it yields CASRFLGAPYEQYF.

V is TRBV6-1 and J is TRBJ1-1, with 9 bases fitting TRBD1. Per the germline V gene, CDR1 is MNHNS and CDR2 is SASEGT. The CDR3 covers 18 residues. Germline trimming cut 4 bases from V and 3 bases from J; bases unmatched to any gene: 15. CDR3 nucleotides: TGTGCCAGCAGTGTGACCCATCCCGGGACAGGGTGGGACACTGAAGCTTTCTTT. Translation: CASSVTHPGTGWDTEAFF.

The chain recombines TRBV7-2 with TRBJ1-1; D gene unclear. The CDR3 spans 13 residues. The germline gives CDR1 SGHTA, CDR2 FQGNSA. Trimming removed 5 bases at V and 5 bases at J, with 12 bases between. Here the CDR3 DNA reads TGTGCCAGCAGCCTAGGACGGGAAACTGAAGCTTTCTTT. Its translation is CASSLGRETEAFF.

The CDR3 DNA reads as TGTGCCAGCAGTGGCCCGGATTCGGGCTACACCTTC. Its protein is CASSGPDSGYTF. The chain combines TRBV2 with TRBJ1-2, with D hard to call. The CDR3 consists of 12 residues. V was shortened by 4 bases and J by 8 bases, with 11 bases between the two germline ends. The germline gives CDR1 SNHLY, CDR2 FYNNEI.

This clonotype appeared a few times. The chain is built from TRBV15 and TRBJ2-2; D is possibly TRBD1 (5 bases). V was cut by 0 bases and J by 6 bases, with 17 bases left in between. This CDR3 has 17 residues. Per germline, CDR1 LNHNV and CDR2 YYDKDF (reference sequence). The CDR3 is CATSRDAAKGWAGELFF. DNA for the CDR3: TGTGCCACCAGCAGAGATGCGGCAAAGGGGTGGGCCGGGGAGCTGTTTTTT.

This clonotype showed up many times. The chain carries TRBV12-3 or TRBV12-4 and TRBJ2-7; D not certain. Trimming left V 4 bases short and J 6 bases short, with 10 bases between. The CDR3 spans 12 residues. The CDR3 loop reads CASSSRYGEQYF. As DNA, the CDR3 is TGTGCCAGCAGTTCCCGGTACGGCGAGCAGTACTTC.

The rearrangement links TRBV20-1 to TRBJ2-7, with TRBD2 identical over 11 bases. The CDR3 consists of 16 residues. Trimming at V came to 0 bases and at J to 0 bases, leaving 4 bases not matched to a gene. Per germline, CDR1 DFQATT and CDR2 SNEGSKA (reference sequence). The CDR3 sequence: CSARDSTSGGSYEQYF. Written as DNA, the CDR3 is TGCAGTGCTAGAGACAGTACTAGCGGGGGCTCCTACGAGCAGTACTTC.

The chain carries TRBV10-3 and TRBJ2-7, with TRBD2 as a possible D gene (7 bases). V was shortened by 9 bases and J by 5 bases, with 14 bases between the two germline ends. This CDR3 is 12 amino acids long. CDR1 and CDR2 (germline): ENHRY, SYGVKD. This CDR3 is CAINRGADEQYF. In DNA form, the CDR3 reads TGTGCCATTAATCGGGGGGCTGACGAGCAGTACTTC.

This chain connects TRBV14 to TRBJ2-5; no clear D. The CDR3 contains 15 residues. The V end lost 1 base, the J end lost 2 bases, and 11 bases lay between the germline ends. The germline V gene has CDR1 SGHDN and CDR2 FVKESK. The CDR3 DNA is TGTGCCAGCAGCCAAGGTGGGGTCGTTCAAGAGACCCAGTACTTC. Its protein is CASSQGGVVQETQYF.

This clonotype was seen a few times. This chain joins TRBV2 and TRBJ2-1; tentative D call: TRBD2 (6 bases). Germline V CDR1 and CDR2: SNHLY, FYNNEI. This CDR3 has 15 residues. The V and J ends lost 2 bases and 2 bases respectively, with 10 bases between them. DNA of the CDR3: TGTGCCAGCAGTGAACCGTCTAGCGCCTACAATGAGCAGTTCTTC. Protein product: CASSEPSSAYNEQFF.

In its sample, this clonotype was seen a few times. This sequence joins TRBV20-1 and TRBJ1-2, with TRBD1 identical over 9 bases. This CDR3 is 14 amino acids long. Germline V gives CDR1 DFQATT, CDR2 SNEGSKA (reference sequence). After removal of 8 bases from V and 5 bases from J, the junction contained 12 bases not matched to a gene. As DNA, the CDR3 is TGCAGTAATCGTGAGGGACAGGGAAAGTATGGCTACACCTTC. It is translated as CSNREGQGKYGYTF.

There are many counts of this clonotype. The chain employs TRBV7-2 and TRBJ2-5; 9 nucleotides line up with TRBD2. V trimming: 8 bases; J trimming: 2 bases; junction bases outside the gene matches: 9. There are 15 residues in the CDR3. Germline CDR1 reads SGHTA; CDR2 reads FQGNSA. CDR3 nucleotides: TGTGCCAGCGTCCGGGCTAGCGGGGTTCAAGAGACCCAGTACTTC. Residues: CASVRASGVQETQYF.

The chain combines TRBV20-1 with TRBJ1-1, with D unclear. CDR3 length: 14 amino acids. V was cut by 1 base and J by 5 bases, with 14 bases left in between. CDR1 is DFQATT, CDR2 SNEGSKA, per germline (reference sequence). CDR3 DNA sequence: TGCAGTGCTAGAGGTGCCGGAATGGGTACTGAAGCTTTCTTT. Amino acid sequence: CSARGAGMGTEAFF.

This clonotype has just a few counts. V is TRBV27 and J is TRBJ1-1; no clear D. The CDR3 runs 14 residues. Germline CDR1 reads MNHEY; CDR2 reads SMNVEV (reference sequence). Trimming removed 5 bases from V and 1 base from J, with 11 bases in between. CDR3 DNA: TGTGCCAGCAGTAGCCGTAACAGGAACACTGAAGCTTTCTTT. Translating it yields CASSSRNRNTEAFF.

This clonotype was recorded a few times. The rearrangement links TRBV20-1 to TRBJ2-3, with D possibly being TRBD1 or TRBD2 (6 bases each). The V end was cut by 6 bases, the J end by 5 bases, with 15 bases between. CDR1 is DFQATT and CDR2 is SNEGSKA in the germline V gene (reference sequence). The CDR3 loop spans 13 amino acids. CDR3 region: CSARGPYGDTQYF. The CDR3 DNA is TGCAGTGCCCGGGGGCCTTATGGAGATACGCAGTATTTT.

This chain connects TRBV5-1 to TRBJ2-3, with 7 bases that match TRBD2. This CDR3 has 16 residues. Germline V gene sequence: CDR1 SGHRS, CDR2 YFSETQ. Trimming at V came to 3 bases and at J to 0 bases, leaving 7 bases not matched to a gene. The DNA for the CDR3 is TGCGCCAGCAGCTCTGAGGCGGGGGTGAGCACAGATACGCAGTATTTT. Its protein product is CASSSEAGVSTDTQYF.

This clonotype was picked up a small number of times. V is TRBV7-9 and J is TRBJ1-3; D remains ambiguous. There are 13 residues in the CDR3. The V and J ends lost 4 bases and 3 bases respectively, with 7 bases between them. Germline values: CDR1 SEHNR, CDR2 FQNEAQ (reference sequence). CDR3 nucleotides: TGTGCCAGCAGCTCATTGAATGGAAACACCATATATTTT. This translates into CASSSLNGNTIYF.

V usage is TRBV18 and J usage is TRBJ1-1, with D unresolved. The germline CDR1 and CDR2 sequences are KGHSH and LQKENI. V was trimmed by 11 bases and J by 1 base, leaving 23 bases between them. CDR3 size: 16 residues. CDR3 DNA sequence: TGTGCCTCCCTCACCGCCACCCGGGCCTCGAACACTGAAGCTTTCTTT. It is translated as CASLTATRASNTEAFF. The variable domain in full, completed from reference TRBV18 and TRBJ1-1, reads NAGVMQNPRHLVRRRGQEARLRCSPMKGHSHVYWYRQLPEEGLKFMVYLQKENIIDESGMPKERFSAEFPKEGPSILRIQQVVRGDSAAYFCASLTATRASNTEAFFGQGTRLTVV.